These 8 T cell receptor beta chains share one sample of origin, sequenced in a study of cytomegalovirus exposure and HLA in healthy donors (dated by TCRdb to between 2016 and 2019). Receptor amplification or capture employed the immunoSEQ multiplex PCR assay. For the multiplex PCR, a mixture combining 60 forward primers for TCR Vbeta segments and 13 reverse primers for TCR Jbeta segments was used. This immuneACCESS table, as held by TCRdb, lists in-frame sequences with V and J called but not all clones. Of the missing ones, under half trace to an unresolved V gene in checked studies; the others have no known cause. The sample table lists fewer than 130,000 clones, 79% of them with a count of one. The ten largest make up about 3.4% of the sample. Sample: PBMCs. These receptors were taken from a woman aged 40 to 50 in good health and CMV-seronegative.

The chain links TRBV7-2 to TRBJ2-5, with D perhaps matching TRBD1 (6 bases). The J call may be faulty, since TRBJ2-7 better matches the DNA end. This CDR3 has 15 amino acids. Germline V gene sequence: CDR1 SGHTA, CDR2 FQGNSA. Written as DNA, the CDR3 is TGTGCCAGCAGCTTAGAGAGTACAGGGTGGTACGAGCAGTACTTC. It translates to CASSLESTGWYEQYF.

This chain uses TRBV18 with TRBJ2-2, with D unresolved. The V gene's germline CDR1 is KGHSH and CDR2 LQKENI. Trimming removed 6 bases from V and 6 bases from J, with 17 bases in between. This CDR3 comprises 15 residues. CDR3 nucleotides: TGTGCCAGCTCCCCCCCTGCGGTCCGATCCGGGGAGCTGTTTTTT. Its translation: CASSPPAVRSGELFF.

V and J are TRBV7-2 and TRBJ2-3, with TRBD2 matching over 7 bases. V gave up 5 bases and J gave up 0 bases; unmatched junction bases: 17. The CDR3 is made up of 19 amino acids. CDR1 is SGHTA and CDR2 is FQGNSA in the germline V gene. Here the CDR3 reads CASSPPSSGDILSTDTQYF. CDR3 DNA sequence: TGTGCCAGCAGCCCGCCGTCGAGCGGGGATATACTTAGCACAGATACGCAGTATTTT.

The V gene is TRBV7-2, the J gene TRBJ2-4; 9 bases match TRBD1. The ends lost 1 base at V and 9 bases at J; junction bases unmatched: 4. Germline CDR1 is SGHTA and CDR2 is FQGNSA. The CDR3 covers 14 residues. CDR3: CASSLGRQGGIQYF. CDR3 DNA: TGTGCCAGCAGCTTAGGAAGACAGGGGGGCATTCAGTACTTC.

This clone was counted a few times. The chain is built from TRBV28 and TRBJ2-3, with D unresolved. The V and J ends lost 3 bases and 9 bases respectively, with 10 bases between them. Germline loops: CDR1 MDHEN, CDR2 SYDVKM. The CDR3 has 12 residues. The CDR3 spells CASSFGKLTQYF. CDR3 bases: TGTGCCAGCAGTTTTGGCAAGTTGACGCAGTATTTT.

The CDR3 here is CASSQNREGIQYF. CDR3 sequence (DNA): TGTGCCAGCAGCCAAAACAGGGAGGGCATTCAGTACTTC. This chain joins TRBV7-7 and TRBJ2-4, with D possibly TRBD2 on 7 matching bases. Looked up from germline, CDR1 is SSHAT and CDR2 is FNYEAQ (reference sequence). Trimming left V 5 bases short and J 9 bases short, with 14 bases between. This CDR3 contains 13 residues.

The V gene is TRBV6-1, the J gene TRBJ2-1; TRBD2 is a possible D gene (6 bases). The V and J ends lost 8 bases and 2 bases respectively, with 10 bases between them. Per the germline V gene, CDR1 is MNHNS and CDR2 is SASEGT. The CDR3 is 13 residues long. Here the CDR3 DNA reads TGTGCCAGCTGTAGCGGTACCTACAATGAGCAGTTCTTC. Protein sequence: CASCSGTYNEQFF.

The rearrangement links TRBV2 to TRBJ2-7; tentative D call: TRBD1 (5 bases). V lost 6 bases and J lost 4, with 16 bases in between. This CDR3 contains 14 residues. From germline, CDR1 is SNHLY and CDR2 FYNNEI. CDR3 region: CASSQVGVEYEQYF. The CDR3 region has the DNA TGTGCCAGCAGCCAGGTAGGGGTAGAGTACGAGCAGTACTTC.